Below, 24 T cell receptor beta chains from the same sample are listed, as sequenced in a study of memory CD4+ T cells and cytomegalovirus serostatus. The sort gate was single viable CD3+CD4+CD8-CD45RO+ cells for memory CD4+ T cells. The assay was immunoSEQ multiplex PCR, and TCRdb's table has in-frame clones only and misses some. This table has some 50,000 clones, roughly four fifths appearing once. The specimen sequenced was memory CD4+ T cells from blood. These receptors originate from an adult in good health and CMV-seronegative.

The chain is built from TRBV7-6 and TRBJ2-5, with 11 bases identical to TRBD1. With 1 base clipped from V and 5 bases from J, the junction kept 6 bases outside the gene matches. There are 16 residues in the CDR3. Germline V gene lookup returns CDR1 SGHVS and CDR2 FNYEAQ. CDR3 DNA sequence: TGTGCCAGCAGCTTAGGGACAGGGGGCATCGGGGAGACCCAGTACTTC. Translated: CASSLGTGGIGETQYF.

The J gene is TRBJ2-3, the V gene TRBV9; 12 nucleotides agree with TRBD1. CDR3 length: 16 residues. J was trimmed by 5 bases and V by 3 bases; bases with no gene match: 7. Per the germline V gene, CDR1 is SGDLS and CDR2 is YYNGEE. CDR3 sequence: CASSARDRGQGDTQYF. Written as DNA, the CDR3 is TGTGCCAGCAGCGCTAGGGACAGGGGGCAGGGAGATACGCAGTATTTT.

V usage is TRBV19 and J usage is TRBJ2-7; a weak D match, TRBD2 (6 bases). The CDR3 has 15 amino acids. V was clipped by 5 bases and J by 4 bases, with 18 bases between them. Germline V gene lookup returns CDR1 LNHDA and CDR2 SQIVND (reference sequence). CDR3 DNA: TGTGCCAGTAGTCGCTTTGGGCAGGCGGGGTACGAGCAGTACTTC. This translates into CASSRFGQAGYEQYF.

Note on this clone: An end of the junction differs from the germline gene, which may be a read error. This chain joins TRBV6-6 and TRBJ2-1; D unclear. The CDR3 is 14 amino acids. The germline CDR1 and CDR2 sequences are MNHNY and SVGAGI (reference sequence). CDR3 bases: TGTGCCAGCAGAGAGGTCGTGGCCCGGGCGCCGTTCGTCTTC. This sequence encodes CASREVVARAPFVF.

DNA of the CDR3: TGTGCCAGCAGCCGTACCCTGGGAGCGGGGGCTTTCTTT. Protein product: CASSRTLGAGAFF. The chain links TRBV7-2 to TRBJ1-1; no clear D gene. Germline V gene data show CDR1 as SGHTA and CDR2 as FQGNSA. Trimming cost V 5 bases and J 11 bases, with 18 bases left between them. The CDR3 runs to 13 residues.

V usage is TRBV5-6 and J usage is TRBJ1-4; D gene uncertain. The V gene lost 2 bases and the J gene lost 1 base, with 12 bases spanning the gap. There are 16 residues in the CDR3. CDR1 and CDR2 from the germline V gene are SGHDT and YYEEEE. Here the CDR3 reads CASSFRSPGTNEKLFF. CDR3 DNA sequence: TGTGCCAGCAGCTTCAGATCCCCAGGAACTAATGAAAAACTGTTTTTT.

The genes are TRBV18 and TRBJ1-1; possible D gene TRBD1, 5 bases. Germline-derived CDR1 and CDR2 are KGHSH and LQKENI. The CDR3 covers 16 residues. Trimming cost V 2 bases and J 1 base, with 14 bases left between them. CDR3 sequence: CASSPTDGAGNTEAFF. The CDR3 DNA reads TGTGCCAGCTCACCAACGGACGGGGCAGGGAACACTGAAGCTTTCTTT.

The V and J genes are TRBV11-2 and TRBJ2-1; TRBD1 agrees at 10 bases. Trimming at V came to 5 bases and at J to 9 bases, leaving 10 bases not matched to a gene. The CDR3 extends over 15 amino acids. CDR1 SGHAT and CDR2 FQNNGV come from the germline V gene. For the CDR3, the DNA is TGTGCCAGCAGCCGACGCGACAGGGGGCAAAGTGAGCAGTTCTTC. Its protein is CASSRRDRGQSEQFF.

V is TRBV4-1 and J is TRBJ1-2; 10 bases map to TRBD1. Per the germline V gene, CDR1 is MGHRA and CDR2 is YSYEKL. The CDR3 loop spans 18 amino acids. The trim removed 1 base at V and 6 bases at J, leaving 14 bases unmatched. The CDR3 coding sequence is TGCGCCAGCAGCCAAGTAAAATTAGGGACAGGGGAGAAGAATGGCTACACCTTC. Translation gives CASSQVKLGTGEKNGYTF.

Ten or more counts support this clone. The rearrangement links TRBV28 to TRBJ1-1; D perhaps matches TRBD1 (5 bases). In germline, CDR1 is MDHEN, CDR2 SYDVKM. Trimming took off 7 bases at V and 8 bases at J, with 14 bases between the two ends. The CDR3 extends over 12 amino acids. CDR3 region: CASTLAGREAFF. The CDR3 DNA sequence: TGTGCCAGCACCCTGGCAGGGAGGGAAGCTTTCTTT.

CDR3: CASSVTGMAYNEQFF. The CDR3 coding sequence is TGCGCCAGCAGTGTAACGGGGATGGCCTACAATGAGCAGTTCTTC. This chain links TRBV10-2 with TRBJ2-1; D perhaps matches TRBD2 (5 bases). CDR1 and CDR2 from the germline V gene are WSHSY and SAAADI. CDR3 length equals 15 residues. V lost 4 bases and J lost 2, with 12 bases in between.

V is TRBV15 and J is TRBJ2-3; 9 positions agree with TRBD1. Germline CDR1 LNHNV, CDR2 YYDKDF (reference sequence). After removal of 5 bases from V and 1 base from J, the junction contained 4 bases not matched to a gene. The CDR3 extends over 15 amino acids. The CDR3, as DNA: TGTGCCACCAGCGTCCGGGACAGGGGCACAGATACGCAGTATTTT. Its protein product is CATSVRDRGTDTQYF.

V is TRBV5-6 and J is TRBJ1-5; D is possibly TRBD1 (6 bases). CDR1 is SGHDT and CDR2 is YYEEEE in the germline V gene. There are 15 residues in the CDR3. The V gene lost 1 base and the J gene lost 6 bases, with 14 bases spanning the gap. The CDR3 region is CASSLTQGRGQPQHF. The CDR3 coding sequence is TGTGCCAGCAGCTTGACCCAGGGGCGGGGTCAGCCCCAGCATTTT.

CDR3 sequence: CASTEGQGPIIQYF. In DNA, the CDR3 is TGTGCCAGCACCGAGGGGCAGGGGCCCATCATTCAGTACTTC. The rearrangement uses TRBV28 and TRBJ2-4; weak D call: TRBD1 (6 bases). The CDR3 has 14 residues. V was clipped by 7 bases and J by 9 bases, with 19 bases between them. The germline V gene has CDR1 MDHEN and CDR2 SYDVKM.

The CDR3 nucleotides read TGTGCCAGCACCTTCGCAAAGACCCAGTACTTC. Its translation: CASTFAKTQYF. The rearrangement links TRBV5-8 to TRBJ2-5, with D unresolved. Trimming pared 6 bases from V and 6 bases from J, leaving 9 bases between. The CDR3 runs to 11 residues. CDR1 SGHTS and CDR2 YDEGEE come from the germline V gene.

This rearrangement joins TRBV4-1 to TRBJ2-3, with TRBD1 matching 9 bases. The CDR3 spans 13 residues. In germline, CDR1 is MGHRA, CDR2 YSYEKL. Germline trimming cut 4 bases from V and 10 bases from J; bases unmatched to any gene: 6. CDR3 DNA: TGCGCCAGCAGCCCATCACAGGGGGCTGCGCAGTATTTT. The encoded protein is CASSPSQGAAQYF.

The CDR3 DNA reads TGTGCCAGACCCTCGAGCTACAAGGTAGATTCACCCCTCCACTTT. Amino acids: CARPSSYKVDSPLHF. The rearrangement links TRBV7-3 to TRBJ1-6, with no clear D. The CDR3 spans 15 residues. Looked up from germline, CDR1 is SGHTA and CDR2 is FQGTGA. Trimming took off 9 bases at V and 8 bases at J, with 20 bases between the two ends.

The chain couples TRBV28 to TRBJ1-4, with D hard to call. V was pared by 7 bases and J by 1 base, with 13 bases between. CDR1 and CDR2 from the germline V gene are MDHEN and SYDVKM. The CDR3 covers 15 residues. CDR3 sequence: CASTKGGITNEKLFF. CDR3 DNA sequence: TGTGCCAGCACAAAGGGTGGGATAACTAATGAAAAACTGTTTTTT.

For this clone: Likely a read error: the CDR3 ends without its conserved phenylalanine or tryptophan. V gene TRBV5-5 combines with J gene TRBJ1-6; 9 bases are shared with TRBD1. CDR1 and CDR2 (germline): SGHKS, YYEKEE (reference sequence). The junction had 15 bases not matched to a gene; V was cut back by 4 bases and J by 7 bases. The CDR3 contains 18 residues. For the CDR3, the DNA is TGTGCCAGCAGCCAAGCTTACCGGGACAGGGTGCTAAATTCACCCCTCCACCTT. This codes for CASSQAYRDRVLNSPLHL.

CDR3 amino acids: CATKGPLYGYTF. In DNA, the CDR3 is TGTGCCACCAAGGGACCGCTCTATGGCTACACCTTC. This rearrangement joins TRBV15 to TRBJ1-2, with a tentative D call TRBD1 (5 bases). The CDR3 consists of 12 residues. CDR1 and CDR2 from the germline V gene are LNHNV and YYDKDF (reference sequence). With 7 bases removed from V and 4 bases from J, the gap between germline ends came to 10 bases.

This chain connects TRBV4-3 to TRBJ2-1; the match to TRBD2 covers 7 bases. Trimming at V came to 3 bases and at J to 2 bases, leaving 7 bases not matched to a gene. Germline CDR1 LGHNA, CDR2 YSLEER. The CDR3 spans 16 residues. CDR3 in amino acids: CASSQATSRAYNEQFF. In DNA, the CDR3 is TGCGCCAGCAGCCAGGCGACTAGCAGAGCCTACAATGAGCAGTTCTTC.

This chain connects TRBV2 to TRBJ1-2; 8 nucleotides line up with TRBD1. The CDR3 spans 14 residues. The germline V gene encodes CDR1 SNHLY and CDR2 FYNNEI. The V and J ends lost 5 bases and 7 bases, in that order; junction bases with no gene match: 9. The DNA of the CDR3 is TGTGCCAGCAGTACCGTGGACAGGGTCTCTGGCTACACCTTC. Protein: CASSTVDRVSGYTF.

The chain recombines TRBV19 with TRBJ2-7; 8 nucleotides agree with TRBD1. Germline assignment: CDR1 LNHDA and CDR2 SQIVND (reference sequence). This CDR3 is built from 13 residues. The J segment lost 5 bases and the V segment lost 9 bases, leaving 9 bases of the junction unmatched. The DNA of the CDR3 is TGTGCCAGCGCTTCGGACAGGGCCCACGAGCAGTACTTC. Amino acid sequence: CASASDRAHEQYF.

The J gene is TRBJ2-7, the V gene TRBV23-1, with 9 bases that match TRBD2. TRBV23-1 counts as an open reading frame of uncertain function. This CDR3 comprises 18 residues. V trimming: 0 bases; J trimming: 5 bases; junction bases outside the gene matches: 14. The CDR3 sequence: CASSQSGLAGCQEDEQYF. DNA for the CDR3: TGCGCCAGCAGTCAATCGGGCCTAGCGGGGTGCCAGGAGGACGAGCAGTACTTC.